This TCR beta chain was obtained from a study of control samples from healthy donors and cancer patients. The repertoire was sequenced with immunoSEQ multiplex PCR; TCRdb's copy has only in-frame clones and lacks some. The sample lists about 46,000 clones, roughly 86% occurring once. Germline values: CDR1 SGHVS, CDR2 FQNEAQ. The V end lost 5 bases, the J end lost 13 bases, and 8 bases lay between the germline ends. This CDR3 has 9 amino acids. This clone was recorded a few times. Sequenced sample: PBMCs. This sequence originates from a man between 50 and 59 years old with head and neck cancer. The chain has TRBV7-8 and TRBJ1-1; the D is unclear. The CDR3 here is CASSPLGFF. The CDR3 DNA reads as TGTGCCAGCAGCCCCTTGGGTTTCTTT.